The 20 T cell receptor beta chains given below trace back to one sample, sequenced in a study of Ad26.COV2.S vaccination and SARS-CoV-2 variants. Measured with immunoSEQ multiplex PCR; TCRdb has only the in-frame clones, and not every one. Of 320,000 or so clones listed, roughly 90% are singletons. Stated treatment: around 19 received Ad26.COV2.S at low or high dose, single or two shots; roughly 5 received placebo; per-sample allocation not given. On day 63 after the first injection, vaccine and placebo recipients gave samples. The source was peripheral blood, collected in a trial of Ad26.COV2.S vaccine versus placebo. Receptors were obtained from a person between 18 and 60 years old who received the Ad26.COV2.S COVID-19 vaccine or a placebo.

The chain employs TRBV15 and TRBJ1-5; 7 bases fit TRBD1. Germline assignment: CDR1 LNHNV and CDR2 YYDKDF (reference sequence). Losses at the gene ends were 0 bases for V and 3 bases for J; bases not matched to a gene: 5. This CDR3 comprises 16 residues. The CDR3 loop reads CATSRDRDSPNQPQHF. The CDR3 bases are TGTGCCACCAGCAGAGATCGGGACAGCCCCAATCAGCCCCAGCATTTT.

The chain combines TRBV6-2 or TRBV6-3 with TRBJ1-3; 9 nucleotides match TRBD1. The germline V gene encodes CDR1 MNHEY and CDR2 SVGEGT. Unmatched junction bases numbered 5, after V lost 5 bases and J lost 3 bases. There are 15 residues in the CDR3. The CDR3 spells CASSTQGAYGNTIYF. The CDR3 DNA sequence: TGTGCCAGCAGTACACAGGGGGCTTATGGAAACACCATATATTTT.

This sequence joins TRBV29-1 and TRBJ1-2; 9 bases are a match to TRBD1. This CDR3 region has 16 residues. The V segment lost 7 bases and the J segment 8 bases; nucleotides outside the gene matches: 20. In germline, CDR1 is SQVTM, CDR2 ANQGSEA. The CDR3 nucleotides are TGCAGCGCAGACCTCCGGGCGGGACAGGGTTATGAAGGCTACACCTTC. This sequence encodes CSADLRAGQGYEGYTF.

The rearrangement joins TRBV7-9 to TRBJ1-4, with 11 bases fitting TRBD1. Germline values: CDR1 SEHNR, CDR2 FQNEAQ (reference sequence). After removal of 0 bases from V and 7 bases from J, the junction contained 7 bases not matched to a gene. CDR3 length: 17 amino acids. DNA for the CDR3: TGTGCCAGCAGCTTAGCGTCGGTAGGGACAGGGGGTGAAAAACTGTTTTTT. Translation: CASSLASVGTGGEKLFF. The variable domain in full, with the rest retrieved from reference TRBV7-9 and TRBJ1-4, is DTGVSQNPRHKITKRGQNVTFRCDPISEHNRLYWYRQTLGQGPEFLTYFQNEAQLEKSRLLSDRFSAERPKGSFSTLEIQRTEQGDSAMYLCASSLASVGTGGEKLFFGSGTQLSVL.

CDR3 DNA: TGTGCCAGCAGCCCATCCGGGACAGGGTATGGCTACACCTTC. This gives the protein CASSPSGTGYGYTF. The J gene is TRBJ1-2, the V gene TRBV27, with 9 nucleotides matching TRBD1. Germline CDR1 and CDR2: MNHEY and SMNVEV (reference sequence). The CDR3 extends over 14 amino acids. J was trimmed by 5 bases and V by 6 bases; bases with no gene match: 7.

The V and J genes are TRBV4-1 and TRBJ1-1, with a possible D match to TRBD1 (6 bases). Germline V gives CDR1 MGHRA, CDR2 YSYEKL. The CDR3 is 15 residues long. Between the trimmed V and J ends, which lost 4 bases and 4 bases, there was a span of 16 bases. The CDR3 loop is CASSRGTGRATEAFF. CDR3 bases: TGCGCCAGCAGCCGAGGAACAGGGAGGGCCACTGAAGCTTTCTTT.

The chain's CDR3 is CASSLDRVFYNEQFF. CDR3 coding DNA: TGTGCCAGCAGCTTAGACAGGGTTTTTTACAATGAGCAGTTCTTC. The chain combines TRBV7-8 with TRBJ2-1, with D possibly being TRBD1 (6 bases). CDR3 length: 15 residues. V was trimmed by 1 base and J by 4 bases, leaving 11 bases between them. The germline V gene encodes CDR1 SGHVS and CDR2 FQNEAQ.

This clone has a handful of counts. This chain uses TRBV4-3 with TRBJ1-2, with D possibly TRBD1 on 5 matching bases. Germline V gene lookup returns CDR1 LGHNA and CDR2 YSLEER. With 0 bases removed from V and 4 bases from J, the gap between germline ends came to 15 bases. This CDR3 contains 16 residues. CDR3 in DNA: TGCGCCAGCAGCCAAGAGGGGACGGGGCGGGGCTATGGCTACACCTTC. Translation gives CASSQEGTGRGYGYTF.

This chain connects TRBV6-5 to TRBJ2-7, with TRBD1 identical over 8 bases. In germline, CDR1 is MNHEY, CDR2 SVGAGI. V gave up 6 bases and J gave up 7 bases; unmatched junction bases: 11. This CDR3 has 14 residues. CDR3 loop: CASSNTGGLREQYF. The CDR3 DNA sequence: TGTGCCAGCAGCAACACAGGGGGTTTAAGGGAGCAGTACTTC.

The chain recombines TRBV11-2 with TRBJ2-6, with D possibly matching TRBD2 (5 bases). Germline CDR1 is SGHAT and CDR2 is FQNNGV. With 5 bases removed from V and 4 bases from J, the gap between germline ends came to 6 bases. CDR3 length: 13 residues. The CDR3 DNA follows: TGTGCCAGCAGCCGAGGGGGGGCCAACGTCCTGACTTTC. The encoded protein is CASSRGGANVLTF.

In the case of this clone: Being one base from a much bigger clone, this may be a read error. This chain links TRBV25-1 with TRBJ1-1; possible D gene TRBD1, 6 bases. The germline V gene encodes CDR1 MGHDK and CDR2 SYGVNS. The CDR3 is 13 amino acids. Trimming stripped 3 bases from V and 2 bases from J, with 7 bases between. The CDR3 is CASSEGANTEAFF. Here the CDR3 DNA reads TGTGCCAGCAGTGAGGGGGCCAACACTGAAGCTTTCTTT.

The chain uses TRBV27 and TRBJ1-5; 10 nucleotides agree with TRBD1. V gave up 5 bases and J gave up 5 bases; unmatched junction bases: 9. The CDR3 runs 16 residues. Germline values: CDR1 MNHEY, CDR2 SMNVEV (reference sequence). For the CDR3, the DNA is TGTGCCAGCAGTCCGGGACAGGGGCCAATATATCAGCCCCAGCATTTT. Its translation: CASSPGQGPIYQPQHF.

This clone was counted a few times. The gene calls are TRBV5-4 and TRBJ1-5, with D uncertain. The CDR3 is 13 residues long. Trimming pared 0 bases from V and 7 bases from J, leaving 8 bases between. Looked up from germline, CDR1 is SGHNT and CDR2 is YYREEE (reference sequence). This chain's CDR3 is CASSLGVGQPQHF. CDR3 nucleotide sequence: TGTGCCAGCAGCTTGGGGGTGGGCCAGCCCCAGCATTTT.

The V gene is TRBV10-2, the J gene TRBJ1-4; 9 bases match TRBD1. This CDR3 has 16 amino acids. Germline assignment: CDR1 WSHSY and CDR2 SAAADI. J was trimmed by 6 bases and V by 2 bases; bases with no gene match: 7. CDR3 residues: CASSEPRQGGYEKLFF. CDR3 nucleotides: TGCGCCAGCAGTGAGCCCCGACAGGGGGGTTATGAAAAACTGTTTTTT.

V is TRBV5-4 and J is TRBJ2-7; TRBD2 is a possible D gene (7 bases). This CDR3 is built from 15 residues. Germline assignment: CDR1 SGHNT and CDR2 YYREEE (reference sequence). V was trimmed by 4 bases and J by 7 bases, leaving 21 bases between them. The CDR3 coding sequence is TGTGCCAGCAGCGGGGGGCGGGGGCCGTCAGGGGAGCAGTACTTC. Translation: CASSGGRGPSGEQYF.

V is TRBV3-1 (or the pseudogene TRBV3-2) and J is TRBJ2-7, with D unclear. The germline V gene has CDR1 LGHDT and CDR2 YNNKEL (reference sequence). Trimming stripped 4 bases from V and 0 bases from J, with 10 bases between. The CDR3 runs to 14 residues. The CDR3 is CASSRGSSSYEQYF. The CDR3 bases are TGTGCCAGCAGCCGTGGTTCGAGCTCCTACGAGCAGTACTTC.

This clone appeared once. The chain links TRBV27 to TRBJ2-5; 9 bases agree with TRBD2. The V and J ends lost 6 bases and 5 bases, in that order; junction bases with no gene match: 7. The germline CDR1 and CDR2 sequences are MNHEY and SMNVEV (reference sequence). The CDR3 is made up of 14 amino acids. The CDR3 DNA follows: TGTGCCAGCAGGGCTAGCGGGACACTCGAGACCCAGTACTTC. Its translation is CASRASGTLETQYF.

V and J are TRBV28 and TRBJ1-4; a possible D gene is TRBD1 (6 bases). Trimming took off 3 bases at V and 13 bases at J, with 21 bases between the two ends. The CDR3 runs to 15 residues. Germline loops: CDR1 MDHEN, CDR2 SYDVKM. CDR3 nucleotides: TGTGCCAGCAGTTTGTTTGGGGGCGACGCGAGCGGACTGTTTTTT. Residues: CASSLFGGDASGLFF.

The chain recombines TRBV5-1 with TRBJ1-2; D unclear. The CDR3 spans 15 residues. Germline-derived CDR1 and CDR2 are SGHRS and YFSETQ. V was trimmed by 1 base and J by 3 bases, leaving 13 bases between them. As DNA, the CDR3 is TGCGCCAGCAGCTTGACTCCAAGGACGGACTATGGCTACACCTTC. It translates to CASSLTPRTDYGYTF. The complete variable domain, with remaining parts taken from reference TRBV5-1 and TRBJ1-2, reads KAGVTQTPRYLIKTRGQQVTLSCSPISGHRSVSWYQQTPGQGLQFLFEYFSETQRNKGNFPGRFSGRQFSNSRSEMNVSTLELGDSALYLCASSLTPRTDYGYTFGSGTRLTVV.

This rearrangement joins TRBV19 to TRBJ1-5; possibly TRBD1 for D (5 bases). Germline-derived CDR1 and CDR2 are LNHDA and SQIVND (reference sequence). The CDR3 totals 11 residues. V lost 5 bases to trimming and J lost 13 bases, with 12 bases between them. The CDR3, as DNA: TGTGCCAGTAGTTTTCAGGGAGGTCAGCATTTT. As protein: CASSFQGGQHF.